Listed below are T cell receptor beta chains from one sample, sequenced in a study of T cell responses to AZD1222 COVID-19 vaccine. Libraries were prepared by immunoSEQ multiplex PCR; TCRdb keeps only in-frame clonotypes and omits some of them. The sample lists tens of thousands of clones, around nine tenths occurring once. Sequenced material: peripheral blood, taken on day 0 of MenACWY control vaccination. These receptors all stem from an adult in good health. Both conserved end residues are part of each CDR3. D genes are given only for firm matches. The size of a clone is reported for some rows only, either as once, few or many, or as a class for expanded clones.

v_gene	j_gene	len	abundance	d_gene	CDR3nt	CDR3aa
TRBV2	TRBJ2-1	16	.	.	TGTGCCAGCAGTGAGGGCCCTGACATGAACTACAATGAGCAGTTCTTC	CASSEGPDMNYNEQFF
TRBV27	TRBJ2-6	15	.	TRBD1	TGTGCCAGCAGTCAGGGGGTGTCTGGGGCCAACGTCCTGACTTTC	CASSQGVSGANVLTF
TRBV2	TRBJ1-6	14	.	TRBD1	TGTGCCAGCAAGCCAGGGGGCGATAATTCACCCCTCCACTTT	CASKPGGDNSPLHF
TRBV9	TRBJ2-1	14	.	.	TGTGCCAGCAGCCGGGGACCCAGTGGAGGACAGCAGTTCTTC	CASSRGPSGGQQFF
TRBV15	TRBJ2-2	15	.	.	TGTGCCACCAGCAGAGAAGGTCGGAACACCGGGGAGCTGTTTTTT	CATSREGRNTGELFF
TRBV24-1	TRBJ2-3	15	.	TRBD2	TGTGCCACCAGTGATCAAGCGGGAGGAGCGGATACGCAGTATTTT	CATSDQAGGADTQYF
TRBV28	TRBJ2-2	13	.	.	TGTGCCAGCAGTTTAGGTAACGCCGGGGAGCTGTTTTTT	CASSLGNAGELFF
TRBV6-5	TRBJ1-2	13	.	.	TGTGCCAGCAGACAGGGCTCTAACTATGGCTACACCTTC	CASRQGSNYGYTF
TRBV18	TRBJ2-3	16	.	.	TGTGCCAGCTCACCAGACCTGCGGGTTAGCACAGATACGCAGTATTTT	CASSPDLRVSTDTQYF
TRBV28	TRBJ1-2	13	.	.	TGTGCCAGCAGTTTAGGGCAGGGGTATGGCTACACCTTC	CASSLGQGYGYTF
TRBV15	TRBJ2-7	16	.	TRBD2	TGTGCCACCAGCAGGGGAGCGGGAGGGCCTGACGACGAGCAGTACTTC	CATSRGAGGPDDEQYF
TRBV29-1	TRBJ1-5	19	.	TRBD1	TGCAGCGTTGAAGATCAATGGAGACAGGGATCATATAGCAATCAGCCCCAGCATTTT	CSVEDQWRQGSYSNQPQHF
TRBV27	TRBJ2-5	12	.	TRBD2	TGTGCCAGTATGGCGGGGGGAGAGACCCAGTACTTC	CASMAGGETQYF
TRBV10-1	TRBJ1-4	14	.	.	TGCGCCAGCAGTGAAGGAGGGGGTGATGAAAAACTGTTTTTT	CASSEGGGDEKLFF
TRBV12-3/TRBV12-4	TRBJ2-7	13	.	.	TGTGCCAGCAGTTCCCACCTGGGGGCCGAGCAGTACTTC	CASSSHLGAEQYF
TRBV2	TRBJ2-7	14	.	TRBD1	TGTGCCAGCAGTGTGGACAGGAGCTCCTACGAGCAGTACTTC	CASSVDRSSYEQYF
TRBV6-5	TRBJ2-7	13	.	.	TGTGCCAGCTTTTCCGCGCTGGGAGGCGAGCAGTACTTC	CASFSALGGEQYF
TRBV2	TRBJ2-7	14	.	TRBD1	TGTGCCAGCACACGACAGGGGACTTCAGGCGAGCAGTACTTC	CASTRQGTSGEQYF
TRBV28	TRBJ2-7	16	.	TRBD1	TGTGCCAGCAGTTTAGGTGGCTCAGGGGGCAGCTACGAGCAGTACTTC	CASSLGGSGGSYEQYF
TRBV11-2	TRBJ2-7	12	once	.	TGTGCCAGCAGCTTAGGACGGGACGAGCAGTACTTC	CASSLGRDEQYF
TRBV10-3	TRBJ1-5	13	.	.	TGTGCCATCAGGGGGACTCTGAATCAGCCCCAGCATTTT	CAIRGTLNQPQHF
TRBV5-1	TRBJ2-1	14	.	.	TGCGCCAGCAGCCTCCAAGGGGGTAGCAATGAGCAGTTCTTC	CASSLQGGSNEQFF
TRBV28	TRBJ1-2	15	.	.	TGTGCCAGCAGTGGTCCGGGACAACCCGCCCGGGGCTACACCTTC	CASSGPGQPARGYTF
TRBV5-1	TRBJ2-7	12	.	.	TGCGCCAGCAGCTTCCACAGGGACGAGCAGTACTTC	CASSFHRDEQYF
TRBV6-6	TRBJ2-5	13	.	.	TGTGCCAGCAGTTCACAGGGAGAAGAGACCCAGTACTTC	CASSSQGEETQYF
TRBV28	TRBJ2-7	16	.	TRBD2	TGTGCCAGCAGTTCCCCGGGGCTAGCGGGTACCTACGAGCAGTACTTC	CASSSPGLAGTYEQYF
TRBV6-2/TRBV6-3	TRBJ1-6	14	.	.	TGTGCCAGCAGTCGGGACCAAGATAATTCACCCCTCCACTTT	CASSRDQDNSPLHF
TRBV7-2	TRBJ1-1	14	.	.	TGTGCCAGCAGCTTAGTACAGTTAGGAACTGAAGCTTTCTTT	CASSLVQLGTEAFF
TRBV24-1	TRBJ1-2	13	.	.	TGTGCCACGGGGGACACTTCTAACTATGGCTACACCTTC	CATGDTSNYGYTF
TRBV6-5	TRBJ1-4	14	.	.	TGTGCCAGCAGTTACGGTAACAGCAATGAAAAACTGTTTTTT	CASSYGNSNEKLFF
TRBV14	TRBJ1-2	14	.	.	TGTGCCAGCAGCCATGATGGGGCGGACTATGGCTACACCTTC	CASSHDGADYGYTF
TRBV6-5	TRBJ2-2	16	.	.	TGTGCCAGCAGTTACTCGGGGACAACGAACACCGGGGAGCTGTTTTTT	CASSYSGTTNTGELFF
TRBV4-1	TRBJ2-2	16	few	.	TGCGCCAGCAGCCAAGACCAACCCTTGAACACCGGGGAGCTGTTTTTT	CASSQDQPLNTGELFF
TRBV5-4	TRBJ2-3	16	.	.	TGTGCCAGCAGCCCGCTCCGGGACACTAGCACAGATACGCAGTATTTT	CASSPLRDTSTDTQYF
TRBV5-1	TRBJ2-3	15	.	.	TGCGCCAGCAGCTTGTTGGGTTTGGGCACAGATACGCAGTATTTT	CASSLLGLGTDTQYF
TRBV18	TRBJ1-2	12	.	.	TGTGCCAGCTCACCACTGGGTAGCGGCTACACCTTC	CASSPLGSGYTF
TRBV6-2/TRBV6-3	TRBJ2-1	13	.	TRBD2	TGTGCCAGCAGCACCGGACTAGGCGGCGAGCAGTTCTTC	CASSTGLGGEQFF
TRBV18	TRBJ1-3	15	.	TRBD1	TGTGCCAGCTCACCGGGACAGAACTCTGGAAACACCATATATTTT	CASSPGQNSGNTIYF
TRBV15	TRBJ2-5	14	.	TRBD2	TGTGCCACCAGCAGAGCCGGGGGGCAAGAGACCCAGTACTTC	CATSRAGGQETQYF
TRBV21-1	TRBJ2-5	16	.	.	TGTGCCAGCAGACAGAAGGGGACAGGGTTATATGAGACCCAGTACTTC	CASRQKGTGLYETQYF
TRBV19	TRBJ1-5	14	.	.	TGTGCCAGTACCTCTCAAGCAGGGGATCAGCCCCAGCATTTT	CASTSQAGDQPQHF
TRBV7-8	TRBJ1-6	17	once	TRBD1	TGTGCCAGCAGCTTAAGGGTCCCGGGACAGGCAAATTCACCCCTCCACTTT	CASSLRVPGQANSPLHF
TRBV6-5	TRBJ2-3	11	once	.	TGTGCCAGCATCGGGCTCGCTACGCAGTATTTT	CASIGLATQYF
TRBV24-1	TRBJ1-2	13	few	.	TGTGCCACCAGTGATACGGCCCTCTATGGCTACACCTTC	CATSDTALYGYTF
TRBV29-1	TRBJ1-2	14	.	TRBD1	TGCAGCGTCGCCCCACAGGGGATGAGGTATGGCTACACCTTC	CSVAPQGMRYGYTF
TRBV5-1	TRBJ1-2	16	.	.	TGCGCCAGCAGCTTGGAAGGGGCAGCCCAATCCTATGGCTACACCTTC	CASSLEGAAQSYGYTF
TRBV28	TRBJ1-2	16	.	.	TGTGCCAGCAGTTCAGGGTCCTTCGCCACCTTCTATGGCTACACCTTC	CASSSGSFATFYGYTF
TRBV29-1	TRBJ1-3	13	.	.	TGCAGCGCCCACCAGGGCTCTGGAAACACCATATATTTT	CSAHQGSGNTIYF
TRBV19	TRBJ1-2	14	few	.	TGTGCCAGTAGTATAGTTGGGTCATCGGGAGGCTACACCTTC	CASSIVGSSGGYTF
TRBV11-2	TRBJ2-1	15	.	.	TGTGCCAGCAGCTTAATCACTGGGAATCCGAATGAGCAGTTCTTC	CASSLITGNPNEQFF
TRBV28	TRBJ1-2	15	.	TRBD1	TGTGCCAGCAGGTCGGGACAGGATTATAACTATGGCTACACCTTC	CASRSGQDYNYGYTF
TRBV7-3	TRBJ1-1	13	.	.	TGTGCCAGCAAACGCAGGGAGAACACTGAAGCTTTCTTT	CASKRRENTEAFF